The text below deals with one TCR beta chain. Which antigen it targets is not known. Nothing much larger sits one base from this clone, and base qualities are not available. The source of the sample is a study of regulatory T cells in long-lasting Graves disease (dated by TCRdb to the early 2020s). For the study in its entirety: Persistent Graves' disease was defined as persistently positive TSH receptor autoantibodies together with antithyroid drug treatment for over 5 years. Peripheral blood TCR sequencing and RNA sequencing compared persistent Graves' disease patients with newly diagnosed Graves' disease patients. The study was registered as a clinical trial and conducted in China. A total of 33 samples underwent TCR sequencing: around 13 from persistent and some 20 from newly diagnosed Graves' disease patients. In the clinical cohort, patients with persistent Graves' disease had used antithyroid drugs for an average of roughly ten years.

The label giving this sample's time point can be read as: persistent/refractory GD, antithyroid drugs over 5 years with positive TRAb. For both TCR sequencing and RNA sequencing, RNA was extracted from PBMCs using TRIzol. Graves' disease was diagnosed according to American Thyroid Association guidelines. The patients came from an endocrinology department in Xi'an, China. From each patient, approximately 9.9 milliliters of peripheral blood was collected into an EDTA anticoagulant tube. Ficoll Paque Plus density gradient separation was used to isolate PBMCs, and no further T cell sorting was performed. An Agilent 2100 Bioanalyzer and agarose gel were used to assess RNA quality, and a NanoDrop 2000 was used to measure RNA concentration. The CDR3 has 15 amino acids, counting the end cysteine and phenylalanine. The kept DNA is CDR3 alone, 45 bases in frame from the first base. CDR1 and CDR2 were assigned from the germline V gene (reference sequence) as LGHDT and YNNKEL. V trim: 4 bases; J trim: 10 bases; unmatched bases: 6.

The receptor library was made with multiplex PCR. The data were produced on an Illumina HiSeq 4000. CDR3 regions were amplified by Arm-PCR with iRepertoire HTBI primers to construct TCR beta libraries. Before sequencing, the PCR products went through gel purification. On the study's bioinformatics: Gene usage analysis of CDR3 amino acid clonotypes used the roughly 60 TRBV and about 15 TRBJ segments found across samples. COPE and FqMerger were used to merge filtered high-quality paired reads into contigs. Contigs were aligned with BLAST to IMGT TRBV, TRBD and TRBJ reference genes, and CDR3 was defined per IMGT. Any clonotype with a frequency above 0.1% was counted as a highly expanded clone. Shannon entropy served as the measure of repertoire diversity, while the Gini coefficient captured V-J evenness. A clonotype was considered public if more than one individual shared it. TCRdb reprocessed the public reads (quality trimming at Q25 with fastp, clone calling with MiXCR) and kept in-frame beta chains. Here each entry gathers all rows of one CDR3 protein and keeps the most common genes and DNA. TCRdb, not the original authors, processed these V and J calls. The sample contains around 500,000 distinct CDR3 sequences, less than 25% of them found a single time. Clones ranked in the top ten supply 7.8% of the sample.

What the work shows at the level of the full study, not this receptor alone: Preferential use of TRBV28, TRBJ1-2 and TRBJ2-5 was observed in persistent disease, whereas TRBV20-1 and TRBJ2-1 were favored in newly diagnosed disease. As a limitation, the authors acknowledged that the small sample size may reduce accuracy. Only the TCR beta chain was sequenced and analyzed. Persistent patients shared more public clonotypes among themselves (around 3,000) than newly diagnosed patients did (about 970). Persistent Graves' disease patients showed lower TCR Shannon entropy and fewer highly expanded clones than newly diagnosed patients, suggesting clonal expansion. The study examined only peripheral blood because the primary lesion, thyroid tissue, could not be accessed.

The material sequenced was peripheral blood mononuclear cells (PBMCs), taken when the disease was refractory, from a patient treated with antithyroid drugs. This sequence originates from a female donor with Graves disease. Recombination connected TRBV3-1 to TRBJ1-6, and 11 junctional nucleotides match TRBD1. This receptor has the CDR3 CASSPIGTGGSPLHF. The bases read TGTGCCAGCAGCCCGATCGGGACAGGGGGATCACCCCTCCACTTT.